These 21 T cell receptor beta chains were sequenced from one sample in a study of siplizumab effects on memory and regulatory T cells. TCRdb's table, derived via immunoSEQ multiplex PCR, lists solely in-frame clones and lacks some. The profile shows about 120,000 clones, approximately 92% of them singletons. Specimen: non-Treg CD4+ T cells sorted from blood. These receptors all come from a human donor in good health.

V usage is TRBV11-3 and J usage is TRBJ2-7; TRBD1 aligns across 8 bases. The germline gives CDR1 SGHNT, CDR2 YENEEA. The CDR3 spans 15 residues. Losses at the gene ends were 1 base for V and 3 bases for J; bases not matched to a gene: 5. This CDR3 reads CASSLGTGSGYEQYF. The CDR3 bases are TGTGCCAGCAGCTTAGGGACAGGGTCGGGCTACGAGCAGTACTTC.

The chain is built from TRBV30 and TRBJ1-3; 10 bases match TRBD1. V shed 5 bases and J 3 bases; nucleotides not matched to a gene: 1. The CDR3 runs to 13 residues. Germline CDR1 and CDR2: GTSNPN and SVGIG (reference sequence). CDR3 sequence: CAWDRGLGNTIYF. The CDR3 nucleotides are TGTGCCTGGGACAGGGGGCTTGGAAACACCATATATTTT.

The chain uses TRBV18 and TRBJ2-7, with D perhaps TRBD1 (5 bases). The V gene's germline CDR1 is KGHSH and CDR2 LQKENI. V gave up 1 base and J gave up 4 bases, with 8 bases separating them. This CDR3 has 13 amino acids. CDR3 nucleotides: TGTGCCAGCTCACCACAGGGGCTGTACGAGCAGTACTTC. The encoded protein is CASSPQGLYEQYF. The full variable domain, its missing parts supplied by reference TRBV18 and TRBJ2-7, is NAGVMQNPRHLVRRRGQEARLRCSPMKGHSHVYWYRQLPEEGLKFMVYLQKENIIDESGMPKERFSAEFPKEGPSILRIQQVVRGDSAAYFCASSPQGLYEQYFGPGTRLTVT.

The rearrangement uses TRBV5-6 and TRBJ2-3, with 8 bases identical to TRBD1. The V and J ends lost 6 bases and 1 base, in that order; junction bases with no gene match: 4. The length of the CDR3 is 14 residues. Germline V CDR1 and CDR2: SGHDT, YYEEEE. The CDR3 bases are TGTGCCAGCAATGCAGGGGGCGGCACAGATACGCAGTATTTT. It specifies CASNAGGGTDTQYF.

The DNA for the CDR3 is TGTGCCAGCAGCACCAGTATTAGCTATGGCTACACCTTC. It translates to CASSTSISYGYTF. This chain uses TRBV7-2 with TRBJ1-2; D gene uncertain. The CDR3 has 13 residues. Germline V lookup: CDR1 SGHTA, CDR2 FQGNSA. Trimming pared 5 bases from V and 4 bases from J, leaving 11 bases between.

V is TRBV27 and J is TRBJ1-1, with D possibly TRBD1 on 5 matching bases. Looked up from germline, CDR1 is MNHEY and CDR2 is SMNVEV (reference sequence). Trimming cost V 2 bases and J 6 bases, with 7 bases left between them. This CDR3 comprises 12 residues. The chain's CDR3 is CASSLLGAEAFF. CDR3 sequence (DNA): TGTGCCAGCAGTTTACTAGGGGCTGAAGCTTTCTTT.

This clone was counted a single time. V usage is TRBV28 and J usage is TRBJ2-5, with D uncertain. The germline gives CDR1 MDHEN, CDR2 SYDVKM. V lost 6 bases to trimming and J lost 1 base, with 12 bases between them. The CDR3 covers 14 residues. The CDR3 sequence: CASSPRAFQETQYF. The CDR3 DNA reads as TGTGCCAGCAGCCCTCGGGCCTTCCAAGAGACCCAGTACTTC.

The CDR3 sequence is CASSLITPSTDTQYF. The DNA of the CDR3 is TGTGCCAGCAGCTTAATAACACCGTCCACAGATACGCAGTATTTT. The rearrangement joins TRBV11-1 to TRBJ2-3; D gene ambiguous. V was pared by 2 bases and J by 2 bases, with 11 bases between. The CDR3 loop spans 15 amino acids. The germline CDR1 and CDR2 sequences are SGHAT and FQDESV (reference sequence).

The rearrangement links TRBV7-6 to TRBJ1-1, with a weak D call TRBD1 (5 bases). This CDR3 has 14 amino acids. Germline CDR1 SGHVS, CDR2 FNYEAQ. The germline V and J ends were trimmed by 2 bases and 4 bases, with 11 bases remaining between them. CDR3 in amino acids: CASSLMGQGTEAFF. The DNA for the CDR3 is TGTGCCAGCAGCTTAATGGGGCAGGGCACTGAAGCTTTCTTT.

The CDR3 protein is CASSPPRQSVIAEQFF. CDR3 sequence (DNA): TGTGCCAGCAGTCCCCCCCGACAATCCGTTATTGCTGAGCAGTTCTTC. V is TRBV28 and J is TRBJ2-1; D remains unclear. With 5 bases removed from V and 9 bases from J, the gap between germline ends came to 23 bases. Germline CDR1 MDHEN, CDR2 SYDVKM. The CDR3 contains 16 residues.

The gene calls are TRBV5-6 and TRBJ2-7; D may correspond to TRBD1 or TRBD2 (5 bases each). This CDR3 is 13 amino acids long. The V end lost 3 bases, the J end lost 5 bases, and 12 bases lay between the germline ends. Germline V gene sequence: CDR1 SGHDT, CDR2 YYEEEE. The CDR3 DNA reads TGTGCCAGCAGCTCCCTGTGGGGGAACGAGCAGTACTTC. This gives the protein CASSSLWGNEQYF.

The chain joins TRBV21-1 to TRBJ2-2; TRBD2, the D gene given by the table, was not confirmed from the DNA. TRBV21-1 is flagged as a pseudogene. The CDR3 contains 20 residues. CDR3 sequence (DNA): TGTGCCAGCAGCAACTCGTTCTCGCGGGGGGCGCCTAAAAACACCGGGGAGCTGTTTTTT. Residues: CASSNSFSRGAPKNTGELFF.

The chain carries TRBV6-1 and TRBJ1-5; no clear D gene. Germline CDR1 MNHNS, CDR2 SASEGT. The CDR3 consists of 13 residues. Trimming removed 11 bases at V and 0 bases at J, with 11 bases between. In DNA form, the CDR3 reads TGTGCCCTAGCGGTTAATAGCAATCAGCCCCAGCATTTT. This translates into CALAVNSNQPQHF.

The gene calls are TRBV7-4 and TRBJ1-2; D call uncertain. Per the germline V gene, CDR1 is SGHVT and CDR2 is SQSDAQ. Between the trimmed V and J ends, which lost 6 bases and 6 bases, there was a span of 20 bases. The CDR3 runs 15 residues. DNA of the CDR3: TGTGCCAGCAGACCCGACCGTACGTACCGACATGGCTACACCTTC. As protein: CASRPDRTYRHGYTF.

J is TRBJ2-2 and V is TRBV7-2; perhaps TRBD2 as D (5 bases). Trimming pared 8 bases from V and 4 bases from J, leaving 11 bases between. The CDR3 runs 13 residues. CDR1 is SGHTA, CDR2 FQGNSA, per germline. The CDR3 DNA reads TGTGCCAGCGGCCGGGGATCCACCGGGGAGCTGTTTTTT. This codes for CASGRGSTGELFF.

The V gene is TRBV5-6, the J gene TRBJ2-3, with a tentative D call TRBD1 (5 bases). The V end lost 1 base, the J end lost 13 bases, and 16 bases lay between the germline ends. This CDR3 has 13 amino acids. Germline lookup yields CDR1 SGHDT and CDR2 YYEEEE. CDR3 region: CASSLYMRDREYF. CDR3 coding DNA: TGTGCCAGCAGCTTGTATATGAGAGACAGAGAGTATTTT.

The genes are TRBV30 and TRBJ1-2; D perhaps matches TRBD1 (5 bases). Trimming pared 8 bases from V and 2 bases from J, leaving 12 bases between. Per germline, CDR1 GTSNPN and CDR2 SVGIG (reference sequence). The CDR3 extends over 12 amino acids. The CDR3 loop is CAKRRGNYGYTF. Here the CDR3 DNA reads TGTGCCAAGAGACGGGGGAACTATGGCTACACCTTC.

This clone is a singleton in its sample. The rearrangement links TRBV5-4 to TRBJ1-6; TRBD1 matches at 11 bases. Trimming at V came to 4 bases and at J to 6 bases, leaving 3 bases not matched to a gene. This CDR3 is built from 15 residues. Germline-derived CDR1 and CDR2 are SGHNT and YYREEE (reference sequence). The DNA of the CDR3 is TGTGCCAGCAGCCCTGGGACAGGGGGTAATTCACCCCTCCACTTT. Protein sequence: CASSPGTGGNSPLHF.

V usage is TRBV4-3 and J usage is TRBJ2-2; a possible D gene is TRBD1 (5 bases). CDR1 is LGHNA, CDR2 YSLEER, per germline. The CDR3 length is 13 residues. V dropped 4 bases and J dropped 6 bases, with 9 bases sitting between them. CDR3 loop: CASSRKGPGELFF. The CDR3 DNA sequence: TGCGCCAGCAGCCGGAAGGGGCCCGGGGAGCTGTTTTTT.

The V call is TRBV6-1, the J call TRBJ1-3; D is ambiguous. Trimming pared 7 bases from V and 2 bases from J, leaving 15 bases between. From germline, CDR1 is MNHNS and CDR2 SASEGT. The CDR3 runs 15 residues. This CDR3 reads CASKRQGVAGNTIYF. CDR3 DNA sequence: TGTGCCAGCAAGCGTCAAGGAGTAGCTGGAAACACCATATATTTT.

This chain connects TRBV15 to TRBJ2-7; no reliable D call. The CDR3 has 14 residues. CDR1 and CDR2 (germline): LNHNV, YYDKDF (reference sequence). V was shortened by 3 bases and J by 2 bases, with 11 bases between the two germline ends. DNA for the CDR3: TGTGCCACCAGCAGCGGAGCCAGGACCTACGAGCAGTACTTC. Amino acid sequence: CATSSGARTYEQYF.